This T cell receptor (beta chain) derives from a study of tumor-infiltrating lymphocytes in localized non-small cell lung cancer. Study summary: Some samples were collected after neoadjuvant chemotherapy; smokers, never-smokers and several histologies were included. Overall study results and limits: Different pieces of the same tissue went to different assays, confounding technical variation with intratumor heterogeneity.

This CDR3 is built from 17 residues. Per the germline V gene, CDR1 is KGHSH and CDR2 is LQKENI. J gave up 5 bases and V 0 bases, and 13 bases lay outside the gene matches. The data were produced by immunoSEQ multiplex PCR, yet TCRdb's version contains in-frame clones alone and is incomplete. Altogether some 15,000 clones are present, more than 80% being singletons, with the ten largest covering under 3%. Note on this clone: Antigen: not known.

The specimen sequenced was lung tumor tissue. The rearrangement joins TRBV18 to TRBJ2-7, with 7 bases lining up with TRBD2. The source of this sequence is a human donor with non-small cell lung cancer. The CDR3 sequence is CASSPPGGREPGDEQYF. The DNA for the CDR3 is TGTGCCAGCTCACCACCCGGTGGGAGGGAACCCGGGGACGAGCAGTACTTC.